Listed below are T cell receptor beta chains from one sample, sequenced in a study of blood T cell repertoires in COVID-19. Only in-frame clones appear in the TCRdb table, and some are missing; sequencing was by immunoSEQ multiplex PCR. This sample has 130,000 or so clones, with roughly 72% found just once. The sequenced sample was peripheral blood. All receptors come from a human donor in a cohort sampled during active COVID-19. Each CDR3 is given with its conserved first and last residue. Fields, in order: CDR3 length, V gene, clone size, D gene, J gene, CDR3 protein, CDR3 DNA. The D gene is left open where the match is weak. A row's size may be missing; if present it is once, few, many or a size class.

15	TRBV5-1	NA	NA	TRBJ2-7	CASSLYEQGLNEQYF	TGCGCCAGCAGCCTTTACGAACAGGGTCTGAACGAGCAGTACTTC
18	TRBV5-1	few	TRBD1	TRBJ2-1	CASSSGDRGRSSYNEQFF	TGCGCCAGCAGCTCTGGGGACAGGGGCCGTAGCTCCTACAATGAGCAGTTCTTC
11	TRBV5-5	NA	NA	TRBJ1-2	CASGGTYGYTF	TGTGCCAGTGGGGGCACGTATGGCTACACCTTC
15	TRBV29-1	NA	NA	TRBJ2-3	CSVEVARTSTDTQYF	TGCAGCGTTGAAGTTGCCAGGACTAGCACAGATACGCAGTATTTT
14	TRBV5-1	once	TRBD1	TRBJ2-5	CASSPGQKEETQYF	TGCGCCAGCAGCCCGGGACAGAAAGAAGAGACCCAGTACTTC
14	TRBV6-6	NA	NA	TRBJ2-5	CASSYSGQGETQYF	TGTGCCAGCAGTTACTCCGGGCAGGGCGAGACCCAGTACTTC
16	TRBV18	NA	TRBD1	TRBJ2-7	CASSPRRTGEGYEQYF	TGTGCCAGCTCACCAAGGAGGACAGGGGAAGGCTACGAGCAGTACTTC
16	TRBV5-1	NA	NA	TRBJ1-4	CASSEMVGATNEKLFF	TGCGCCAGCAGTGAGATGGTGGGAGCAACTAATGAAAAACTGTTTTTT
13	TRBV5-6	NA	NA	TRBJ2-7	CASSPPEGYEQYF	TGTGCCAGCAGCCCACCTGAGGGCTACGAGCAGTACTTC
16	TRBV3-1/TRBV3-2	NA	TRBD1	TRBJ2-7	CASSLQMGTGTHEQYF	TGTGCCAGCAGCCTCCAAATGGGGACAGGGACCCACGAGCAGTACTTC
13	TRBV7-2	NA	NA	TRBJ1-2	CASSPNSGYGYTF	TGTGCCAGCAGCCCCAACTCGGGATATGGCTACACCTTC
14	TRBV27	once	TRBD2	TRBJ2-5	CASSLWEGAETQYF	TGTGCCAGCAGTTTATGGGAGGGAGCAGAGACCCAGTACTTC
16	TRBV5-1	NA	TRBD2	TRBJ2-3	CASSLVAGGLTDTQYF	TGCGCCAGCAGCTTGGTAGCGGGGGGCCTCACAGATACGCAGTATTTT
16	TRBV7-9	NA	TRBD2	TRBJ2-3	CASSLASSGGANTQYF	TGTGCCAGCAGCTTAGCAAGTAGCGGGGGGGCCAATACGCAGTATTTT
17	TRBV24-1	few	TRBD1	TRBJ2-2	CATSELNRGKNTGELFF	TGTGCCACCAGTGAACTAAACAGGGGGAAGAACACCGGGGAGCTGTTTTTT
11	TRBV20-1	few	NA	TRBJ1-1	CSASSVTEAFF	TGCAGTGCTAGTTCTGTGACTGAAGCTTTCTTT
13	TRBV10-3	NA	TRBD1	TRBJ2-7	CAGGQGTTYEQYF	TGTGCCGGCGGACAGGGGACAACCTACGAGCAGTACTTC
15	TRBV19	NA	TRBD2	TRBJ2-2	CASMQRDHNTGELFF	TGTGCCAGTATGCAGCGGGACCACAACACCGGGGAGCTGTTTTTT
19	TRBV19	NA	NA	TRBJ2-3	CASSIDPSSRGARTDTQYF	TGTGCCAGTAGTATCGATCCGTCCTCCAGGGGGGCTCGCACAGATACGCAGTATTTT
12	TRBV10-3	NA	NA	TRBJ2-5	CAIRGGEETQYF	TGTGCCATCAGAGGGGGGGAAGAGACCCAGTACTTC
15	TRBV5-6	few	TRBD2	TRBJ2-2	CASSEKRGNTGELFF	TGTGCCAGCAGCGAGAAGCGGGGGAACACCGGGGAGCTGTTTTTT
13	TRBV6-5	NA	NA	TRBJ2-2	CASRTANTGELFF	TGTGCCAGCAGGACAGCTAACACCGGGGAGCTGTTTTTT
14	TRBV7-6	few	NA	TRBJ2-3	CASSLAQAGDTQYF	TGTGCCAGCAGCTTAGCCCAGGCTGGGGATACGCAGTATTTT
15	TRBV28	few	TRBD2	TRBJ2-3	CASISGGAFTDTQYF	TGTGCCAGCATTAGCGGGGGGGCCTTTACAGATACGCAGTATTTT
15	TRBV27	few	NA	TRBJ1-2	CASSLSTGSNYGYTF	TGTGCCAGCAGTCTCTCGACAGGATCTAACTATGGCTACACCTTC
14	TRBV11-2	few	TRBD1	TRBJ1-1	CASSEGQRNTEAFF	TGTGCCAGCAGCGAGGGACAGAGGAACACTGAAGCTTTCTTT
16	TRBV7-2	NA	TRBD2	TRBJ2-7	CASSLQPQRGYDEQYF	TGTGCCAGCAGCCTCCAGCCGCAGCGGGGTTACGACGAGCAGTACTTC
17	TRBV11-2	NA	NA	TRBJ1-1	CASSLGPGGRGNTEAFF	TGTGCCAGCAGCTTAGGCCCGGGGGGACGGGGGAACACTGAAGCTTTCTTT
15	TRBV19	NA	NA	TRBJ2-2	CASSMSGLDTGELFF	TGTGCCAGTAGTATGAGCGGCTTGGACACCGGGGAGCTGTTTTTT
17	TRBV18	NA	TRBD1	TRBJ2-1	CASSSELGGQGTNEQFF	TGTGCCAGCTCATCAGAGTTAGGGGGACAGGGGACCAATGAGCAGTTCTTC
13	TRBV5-1	NA	NA	TRBJ1-1	CASRIGPNTEAFF	TGCGCCAGCAGAATTGGGCCGAACACTGAAGCTTTCTTT
14	TRBV6-5	NA	NA	TRBJ2-3	CASSLGGGTDTQYF	TGTGCCAGCAGTTTAGGGGGGGGCACAGATACGCAGTATTTT
13	TRBV30	NA	TRBD2	TRBJ2-7	CAWGGTSGYEQYF	TGTGCCTGGGGGGGGACTAGCGGGTACGAGCAGTACTTC
13	TRBV6-5	NA	NA	TRBJ2-7	CASSRSSVYEQYF	TGTGCCAGCAGTCGTTCCAGCGTATACGAGCAGTACTTC
14	TRBV2	NA	NA	TRBJ1-6	CASRLDGGNSPLHF	TGTGCCAGCAGACTCGACGGGGGGAATTCACCCCTCCACTTT
13	TRBV6-5	NA	NA	TRBJ1-2	CASSYSGRDGYTF	TGTGCCAGCAGTTACTCTGGCAGGGATGGCTACACCTTC
13	TRBV12-3/TRBV12-4	once	NA	TRBJ1-5	CASSSGSYQPQHF	TGTGCCAGCAGTTCAGGTTCCTATCAGCCCCAGCATTTT
12	TRBV6-5	NA	NA	TRBJ2-5	CASSYWLAGQYF	TGTGCCAGCAGTTACTGGCTAGCCGGCCAGTACTTC
14	TRBV5-5	NA	NA	TRBJ1-2	CASSFEEVSYGYTF	TGTGCCAGCAGCTTCGAGGAGGTTAGCTATGGCTACACCTTC
15	TRBV18	NA	NA	TRBJ2-5	CASSPRRRVQETQYF	TGTGCCAGCTCACCACGGCGGCGAGTCCAAGAGACCCAGTACTTC
17	TRBV30	NA	TRBD1	TRBJ2-3	CACPHGAGTGTTDTQYF	TGTGCCTGCCCCCATGGGGCTGGGACAGGGACCACAGATACGCAGTATTTT
14	TRBV7-9	NA	NA	TRBJ1-2	CASSPDIVAYGYTF	TGTGCCAGCAGCCCAGACATAGTCGCCTATGGCTACACCTTC
17	TRBV7-2	NA	NA	TRBJ1-4	CASSLVPGLQSNEKLFF	TGTGCCAGCAGCTTAGTTCCAGGGCTGCAATCTAATGAAAAACTGTTTTTT